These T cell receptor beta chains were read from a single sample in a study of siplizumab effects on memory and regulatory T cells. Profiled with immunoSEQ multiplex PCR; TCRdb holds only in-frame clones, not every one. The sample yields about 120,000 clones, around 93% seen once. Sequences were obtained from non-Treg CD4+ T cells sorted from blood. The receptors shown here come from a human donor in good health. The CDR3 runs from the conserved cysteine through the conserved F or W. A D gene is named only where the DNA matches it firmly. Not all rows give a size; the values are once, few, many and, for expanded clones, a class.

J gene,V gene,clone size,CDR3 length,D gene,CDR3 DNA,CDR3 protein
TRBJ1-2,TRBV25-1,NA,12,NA,TGTGCCAGCAGTGAATTGGAGGAGGGCTACACCTTC,CASSELEEGYTF
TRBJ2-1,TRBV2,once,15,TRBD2,TGTGCCAGCAGTCGGAGGACTAGCTCCTACAATGAGCAGTTCTTC,CASSRRTSSYNEQFF
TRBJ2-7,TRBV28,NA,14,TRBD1,TGTGCCAGCAGGACCGGGACAGAGTCGTACGAGCAGTACTTC,CASRTGTESYEQYF
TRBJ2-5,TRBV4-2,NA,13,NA,TGTGCCAGCAGCCAGCGGGCGGAAGAGACCCAGTACTTC,CASSQRAEETQYF
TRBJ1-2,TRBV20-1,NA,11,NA,TGCAGTGCTAGAGATGTAGGACGGATCCCCTTC,CSARDVGRIPF
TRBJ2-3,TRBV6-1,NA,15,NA,TGTGCCAGCAGTGCGGAGGGGGGGCCCCCAGATACGCAGTATTTT,CASSAEGGPPDTQYF
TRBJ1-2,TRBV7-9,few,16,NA,TGTGCCAGCAGCTTAAACCAAGTCAGCCAAGGCTGGGGCTACACCTTC,CASSLNQVSQGWGYTF
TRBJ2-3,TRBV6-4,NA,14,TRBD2,TGTGCCAGCAGTCCGGGGGGGGGAGTAGCTACGCAGTATTTT,CASSPGGGVATQYF
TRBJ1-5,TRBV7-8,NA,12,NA,TGTGCCAGATTGACGGGAAATAGGCCCCAGCATTTT,CARLTGNRPQHF
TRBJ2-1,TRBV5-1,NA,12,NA,TGCGCCAGCAGCTTGACCACCAATGAGCAGTTCTTC,CASSLTTNEQFF
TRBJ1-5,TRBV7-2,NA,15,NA,TGTGCCAGCAGCTTAGCTTTAGATAGCAATCAGCCCCAGCATTTT,CASSLALDSNQPQHF
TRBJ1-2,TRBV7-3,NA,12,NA,TGTGCCAGCAGCTTAAGTGGGGATGGCTACACCTTC,CASSLSGDGYTF
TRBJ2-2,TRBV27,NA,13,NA,TGTGCCAGCAGTTTACAATATTACGGGGAGCTGTTTTTT,CASSLQYYGELFF
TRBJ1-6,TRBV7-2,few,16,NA,TGTGCCAGCAGCTTAGCAGGGGCAGGGTTAGTTTCACCCCTCCACTTT,CASSLAGAGLVSPLHF
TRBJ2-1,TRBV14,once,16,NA,TGTGCCAGCAGCCAAGATCGGCGGGGCCCCTACAATGAGCAGTTCTTC,CASSQDRRGPYNEQFF
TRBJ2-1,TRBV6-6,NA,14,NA,TGTGCCAGCACGGGACCGACCCTTTACAATGAGCAGTTCTTC,CASTGPTLYNEQFF